A selection of T cell receptor beta chains follows, all from one sample in a study of T-cell reconstitution after alpha-beta-depleted transplantation in children. Via MiXCR, TCRdb re-called the PCR reads, giving one row per CDR3 protein. Of roughly 610,000 distinct CDR3 sequences listed, approximately 10% are singletons. The specimen was PBMCs from the stem cell graft donor, collected from the stem cell graft. Receptors originate from a human donor who donated a stem cell graft to a child with acute myeloid leukemia. Both conserved end residues are part of each CDR3. D genes are given only for firm matches. Clone size appears in some rows only: once, few, many, or a class for an expanded clone.

j_call v_call d_call clone_size cdr3_aa cdr3_nt
TRBJ2-1 TRBV5-1 TRBD2 NA CASSFSGTTYNEQFF TGCGCCAGCAGCTTTAGCGGGACCACCTACAATGAGCAGTTCTTC
TRBJ2-3 TRBV29-1 NA many CSVDGAGGDTQYF TGCAGCGTTGATGGGGCGGGTGGAGATACGCAGTATTTT
TRBJ1-2 TRBV29-1 NA NA CSAEREGGHGYTF TGCAGCGCCGAACGGGAGGGGGGACATGGCTACACCTTC
TRBJ2-7 TRBV6-6 NA NA CASSLETLGQYF TGTGCCAGCAGTCTTGAAACTTTAGGGCAGTACTTC
TRBJ1-5 TRBV10-3 TRBD1 few CAISAADRDNQPQHF TGTGCCATCAGTGCCGCCGACAGGGACAATCAGCCCCAGCATTTT
TRBJ2-2 TRBV20-1 NA many CSASPGTTNTGELFF TGCAGTGCTTCCCCCGGGACAACGAACACCGGGGAGCTGTTTTTT
TRBJ2-7 TRBV7-8 TRBD2 few CASSQTSGRREQYF TGTGCCAGCAGCCAGACTAGCGGGAGACGCGAGCAGTACTTC
TRBJ2-7 TRBV5-1 NA many CASSLAPLAAKSSYEQYF TGCGCCAGCAGCTTGGCCCCCTTAGCGGCGAAGAGCTCCTACGAGCAGTACTTC
TRBJ2-1 TRBV5-6 TRBD1 NA CASSLTGQGDNEQFF TGTGCCAGCAGCTTAACCGGACAGGGCGACAATGAGCAGTTCTTC
TRBJ2-7 TRBV20-1 TRBD2 NA CSAGLAGGPLSYEQYF TGCAGTGCGGGACTAGCGGGAGGACCTCTCTCCTACGAGCAGTACTTC
TRBJ1-3 TRBV6-1 NA few CASSLGGHSGNTIYF TGTGCCAGCAGCCTCGGGGGGCACTCTGGAAACACCATATATTTT
TRBJ2-1 TRBV7-2 TRBD1 many CASSSRDSLHNEQFF TGTGCCAGCAGCTCTCGGGACAGCCTACACAATGAGCAGTTCTTC
TRBJ2-7 TRBV10-3 TRBD2 few CAISESGTSNTAEQYF TGTGCCATCAGTGAGTCAGGGACTAGCAATACCGCCGAGCAGTACTTC
TRBJ2-1 TRBV6-1 NA NA CASSAKYNEQFF TGTGCCAGCAGTGCAAAGTACAATGAGCAGTTCTTC
TRBJ1-2 TRBV4-2 NA many CASSQERFYGYTF TGTGCCAGCAGCCAAGAAAGGTTCTATGGCTACACCTTC
TRBJ1-5 TRBV4-3 TRBD1 NA CASSQDRGLVGNQPQHF TGCGCCAGCAGCCAAGATAGGGGGCTGGTAGGCAATCAGCCCCAGCATTTT
TRBJ1-1 TRBV15 NA many CATSRDRNLDTEAFF TGTGCCACCAGCAGAGACAGGAACCTCGACACTGAAGCTTTCTTT
TRBJ2-5 TRBV14 TRBD1 NA CASSLLGQGSKTQYF TGTGCCAGCAGCCTACTAGGACAGGGGAGCAAGACCCAGTACTTC
TRBJ2-1 TRBV28 NA many CASSSTGAQGYNEQFF TGTGCCAGCAGTTCAACAGGTGCCCAGGGCTACAATGAGCAGTTCTTC
TRBJ2-3 TRBV4-2 NA many CASSQDLGGGTDTQYF TGCGCCAGCAGCCAAGATCTTGGCGGAGGCACAGATACGCAGTATTTT
TRBJ2-7 TRBV27 NA few CASSLSGLQGAYEQYF TGTGCCAGCAGTTTATCGGGACTCCAGGGTGCCTACGAGCAGTACTTC
TRBJ2-1 TRBV7-6 NA NA CASSLALTREVRNEQFF TGTGCCAGCAGCTTAGCGCTAACTAGGGAAGTAAGGAATGAGCAGTTCTTC
TRBJ2-7 TRBV27 TRBD2 NA CASTLAGGPFYEQYF TGTGCCAGCACTTTAGCGGGAGGGCCTTTCTACGAGCAGTACTTC
TRBJ2-3 TRBV28 NA many CASSFRTGVRVHTDTQYF TGTGCCAGCAGTTTCAGGACGGGAGTGCGTGTTCACACAGATACGCAGTATTTT
TRBJ2-7 TRBV29-1 TRBD1 few CSVGRGHKGQYF TGCAGCGTTGGCAGGGGGCATAAGGGGCAGTACTTC
TRBJ2-1 TRBV5-1 NA NA CASSKATTSYNEQFF TGCGCCAGCAGTAAAGCGACGACCTCCTACAATGAGCAGTTCTTC
TRBJ2-2 TRBV6-2/TRBV6-3 TRBD2 few CASSYSGGRATGELFF TGTGCCAGCAGTTACTCAGGCGGGAGGGCCACCGGGGAGCTGTTTTTT
TRBJ2-2 TRBV12-3/TRBV12-4 NA few CASSISRPTGELFF TGTGCCAGCAGTATCTCTAGGCCCACCGGGGAGCTGTTTTTT
TRBJ1-1 TRBV5-6 NA few CASSLFGKGPDTEAFF TGTGCCAGCAGCTTATTCGGGAAGGGCCCCGACACTGAAGCTTTCTTT
TRBJ2-1 TRBV28 NA few CASSKNYNEQFF TGTGCCAGCTCCAAGAATTACAATGAGCAGTTCTTC
TRBJ2-7 TRBV19 TRBD1 NA CASSILSGTGGGYEQYF TGTGCCAGTAGTATCCTCTCCGGGACAGGGGGCGGCTACGAGCAGTACTTC
TRBJ2-1 TRBV7-2 NA many CASSLLRGGYNEQFF TGTGCCAGCAGCTTATTGAGGGGGGGATACAATGAGCAGTTCTTC
TRBJ2-1 TRBV18 TRBD1 many CASSSYRDRGYNEQFF TGTGCCAGCTCATCTTACCGGGACAGGGGGTACAATGAGCAGTTCTTC
TRBJ2-3 TRBV9 TRBD2 many CASSERVTSGRSDTQYF TGTGCCAGCAGCGAGCGGGTTACTAGCGGGAGATCAGATACGCAGTATTTT
TRBJ2-2 TRBV3-1 TRBD2 NA CASSSRGLAGGPGGELFF TGTGCCAGCAGCTCCCGAGGTCTAGCGGGAGGGCCAGGCGGGGAGCTGTTTTTT
TRBJ2-3 TRBV6-1 NA NA CASSPRNKDTQYF TGTGCCAGCTCCCCGAGGAATAAAGATACGCAGTATTTT
TRBJ2-2 TRBV5-1 TRBD2 many CASQLAGGLSNTGELFF TGCGCCAGCCAGCTAGCGGGAGGCCTCTCGAACACCGGGGAGCTGTTTTTT
TRBJ1-6 TRBV4-3 NA few CASSQKEGWVSPLHF TGCGCCAGCAGCCAAAAAGAGGGTTGGGTTTCACCCCTCCACTTT
TRBJ1-4 TRBV7-2 NA few CASSFSREKLFF TGTGCCAGCAGCTTCTCCAGGGAAAAACTGTTTTTT
TRBJ2-7 TRBV29-1 TRBD1 many CSVHRGLDEQYF TGCAGCGTCCACAGGGGGCTCGACGAGCAGTACTTC
TRBJ2-1 TRBV9 TRBD2 NA CASSVGNGTSGTKYNEQFF TGTGCCAGCAGCGTAGGGAATGGGACTAGCGGTACCAAGTACAATGAGCAGTTCTTC
TRBJ2-1 TRBV11-3 NA NA CASSWRRGPGRNEQFF TGTGCCAGCAGCTGGCGACGGGGGCCGGGGAGGAATGAGCAGTTCTTC
TRBJ2-1 TRBV6-1 TRBD2 NA CASSTLAGVTNEQFF TGTGCCAGCAGTACCTTAGCGGGAGTCACGAATGAGCAGTTCTTC
TRBJ2-2 TRBV5-1 NA many CASSPPRAGELFF TGCGCCAGCAGCCCCCCCCGGGCCGGGGAGCTGTTTTTT
TRBJ1-1 TRBV20-1 TRBD1 NA CSAIGGQGIEAFF TGCAGTGCTATAGGGGGACAGGGGATTGAAGCTTTCTTT
TRBJ1-4 TRBV29-1 TRBD1 NA CSGQGGVNEKLFF TGCAGCGGGCAGGGGGGCGTAAATGAAAAACTGTTTTTT
TRBJ2-1 TRBV11-3 NA few CASGLGAGSNEQFF TGTGCCAGCGGGCTCGGGGCAGGGTCCAATGAGCAGTTCTTC
TRBJ2-5 TRBV7-2 TRBD2 few CASSDRGSGRAQTQYF TGTGCCAGCAGCGACAGGGGTAGCGGGAGGGCACAGACCCAGTACTTC
TRBJ2-4 TRBV9 NA NA CASSAGRVTRATPGAKNIQYF TGTGCCAGCAGCGCAGGCAGGGTAACCCGAGCGACACCTGGGGCCAAAAACATTCAGTACTTC
TRBJ1-6 TRBV7-8 NA few CASSLAIAVSSYNSPLHF TGTGCCAGCAGCTTAGCGATCGCGGTTAGCTCCTATAATTCACCCCTCCACTTT
TRBJ1-1 TRBV5-1 NA few CASSLRTSSTEAFF TGCGCCAGCAGCCTTAGGACATCTAGCACTGAAGCTTTCTTT
TRBJ2-1 TRBV28 NA few CASSSPGDNEQFF TGTGCCAGCAGTTCCCCGGGGGACAATGAGCAGTTCTTC
TRBJ2-7 TRBV20-1 NA many CSAGGGRGPQQYF TGCAGTGCCGGCGGGGGCAGGGGTCCCCAGCAGTACTTC
TRBJ2-7 TRBV3-1 NA many CASSQGGQGGYEQYF TGTGCCAGCAGCCAAGGGGGGCAGGGGGGTTACGAGCAGTACTTC
TRBJ2-5 TRBV6-2/TRBV6-3 TRBD2 NA CASSYGPSGSALETQYF TGTGCCAGCAGTTACGGGCCTAGCGGGAGTGCTCTAGAGACCCAGTACTTC
TRBJ2-1 TRBV3-1 NA few CASSQDRRTTYNEQFF TGTGCCAGCAGCCAAGACCGGAGAACCACCTACAATGAGCAGTTCTTC
TRBJ1-1 TRBV5-1 NA NA CASSWNTGNTEAFF TGCGCCAGCAGCTGGAACACAGGGAACACTGAAGCTTTCTTT
TRBJ1-1 TRBV29-1 TRBD1 NA CSVDRGRWTEAFF TGCAGCGTTGATAGGGGGCGATGGACTGAAGCTTTCTTT
TRBJ1-5 TRBV2 NA NA CASSEAQKGINQPQHF TGTGCCAGCAGTGAAGCCCAGAAGGGAATCAATCAGCCCCAGCATTTT